This section outlines one T cell receptor beta chain sequence together with its context. As yet, its antigen is unknown. These data come from a study of cytomegalovirus exposure and HLA in healthy donors. Regarding the study as a whole: 87-base-pair reads could not separate some V segments, including TRBV6-2 and TRBV6-3. A missense DCLRE1C variant was associated with V- and J-gene trimming of TCR beta chains in a later analysis, and an independent cohort replicated the association.

This CDR3 has 18 residues. Germline CDR1 is SGHTA and CDR2 is FQGNSA. The ends lost 1 base at V and 3 bases at J; junction bases unmatched: 6. Vbeta (60) and Jbeta (13) primers were used in the PCR. Libraries were prepared by immunoSEQ multiplex PCR; TCRdb keeps only in-frame clonotypes and omits some of them. The repertoire consists of some 150,000 clones, with roughly four fifths occurring once and the leading ten covering more than 2%. This clonotype was obtained from a woman aged 30 to 39 in good health and CMV-seropositive. Sequences were obtained from PBMCs. The chain combines TRBV7-2 with TRBJ2-7, with 16 bases aligning to TRBD2. The CDR3, as DNA: TGTGCCAGCAGCTTAGTGGGGACTAGCGGGAGGGCCTTCTACGAGCAGTACTTC. Residues: CASSLVGTSGRAFYEQYF.